Given below is one T cell receptor beta chain in context. This clone has only a few counts. Its antigen target is currently unknown. Base-call qualities are not available, and no considerably larger clone is one nucleotide away. The time point label on this specimen signifies: 12 months on ibrutinib. For TCR beta library preparation, roughly 2 micrograms of genomic DNA were extracted from the cryopreserved PBMCs. Longitudinal blood samples from CLL patients on ibrutinib monotherapy were analyzed using high-throughput TCR beta sequencing. The patients were enrolled in a single-center, open-label phase 2 trial of ibrutinib monotherapy. This entry comes from a study of cytotoxic CD8 clonotypes in ibrutinib-treated CLL (dated by TCRdb to the early 2020s). About the full investigation: In this cohort, 15 patients were treatment-naive and some 10 were relapsed/refractory, while some 18 had unmutated IGHV. Responses were partial in around 24 patients and complete in 2; after median approximately 69 months follow-up, some 15 stayed in remission and some twelve progressed. Response samples were taken after a median of roughly eleven months on treatment, ranging from 6 to 36 months. On average, each sample yielded roughly 260,000 productive templates and under 95,000 productive rearrangements. Longitudinal samples were obtainable from about 30% of the 86 participants in the trial. Cryopreserved peripheral blood mononuclear cells were collected at three points: before therapy, at response, and at either sustained remission or disease progression. Every sample from remission and from progressive disease was obtained while the patients were still on ibrutinib.

Study-level results and caveats: At baseline, clonality was higher than in age-matched healthy donors and showed a strong correlation with circulating CD8+ T-cell counts. An increase in clonality was observed at ibrutinib response, with clonality remaining stable during sustained remission and falling back toward baseline at progression. Sampling times were not matched between patients in sustained remission and patients whose disease was progressing, and lymph node repertoires were not examined. Public clonotypes were found to be uncommon and were observed to contract or remain stable during treatment; the increase in clonality was shown to reflect expansion of private clonotypes at ibrutinib response.

In the germline V gene, CDR1 corresponds to SNHLY and CDR2 to FYNNEI. Trimming removed 5 bases from V and 7 bases from J; the gene matches leave 4 bases unexplained. From its cysteine to its phenylalanine, the CDR3 spans 14 amino acids. The retained sequence is limited to the CDR3, 42 bases, with the frame set at the first base. A MiSeq instrument was used for deep resolution sequencing, which targeted depths ranging from 1 in 1 million up to 1 in 200,000 T cells, with coverage averaging 10x for each clonotype. The immunoSEQ hsTCRB Kit was used to generate the TCR beta libraries. Per the original workflow: ImmunoSEQ Data Assistant and ImmunoSEQ Analyzer were used for data analysis, and V, D and J genes were assigned according to IMGT definitions. Clonality, which ranges from 0 to 1, was calculated as one minus the normalized Shannon entropy of productive rearrangement frequencies. Only overrepresented clonotypes making up at least 0.05% of the repertoire of each patient were included in the public clonotype analysis. Repertoires from about a dozen age-matched healthy donors in immuneACCESS were used as clonality controls. TCRdb mirrors the immuneACCESS table, restricted to in-frame sequences. Some clones are absent from its copies; in checked studies, under half trace to an unresolved V gene, and the reason for the others is unknown. Clonal size and the V and J genes are those of that table, whereas D and trimming came from the DNA. The sample records fewer than 80,000 clones, 57% of which are singletons. Of the sample, 14% to 15% falls within the top ten clones.

The sample consisted of PBMCs, taken after 12 months of ibrutinib treatment. The V and J segments used are TRBV2 and TRBJ1-5; TRBD1 fits 11 bases in the junction. The receptor was isolated from a human donor with chronic lymphocytic leukemia. CDR3 loop: CASSRDRGAQPQHF. The DNA is TGTGCCAGCAGTAGGGACAGGGGGGCCCAGCCCCAGCATTTT.